The source of this T cell receptor (beta chain) is a study of blood T cell repertoires in COVID-19. Repertoires were generated with immunoSEQ multiplex PCR, while TCRdb's copy carries only in-frame clones and drops some. This sample has 100,000 or so clones, with just over 90% found just once. CDR1 MNHNS and CDR2 SASEGT come from the germline V gene. J lost 10 bases, V lost 1 base, and 5 bases had no gene match. This CDR3 comprises 14 residues. V is TRBV6-1 and J is TRBJ2-1; 9 bases match TRBD2. The sequence was obtained from a woman aged 50 to 60 in a cohort sampled during active COVID-19. Sequencing was carried out using peripheral blood. CDR3 residues: CASSEGGLATEQFF. CDR3 in DNA: TGTGCCAGCAGTGAAGGCGGACTAGCGACGGAGCAGTTCTTC.